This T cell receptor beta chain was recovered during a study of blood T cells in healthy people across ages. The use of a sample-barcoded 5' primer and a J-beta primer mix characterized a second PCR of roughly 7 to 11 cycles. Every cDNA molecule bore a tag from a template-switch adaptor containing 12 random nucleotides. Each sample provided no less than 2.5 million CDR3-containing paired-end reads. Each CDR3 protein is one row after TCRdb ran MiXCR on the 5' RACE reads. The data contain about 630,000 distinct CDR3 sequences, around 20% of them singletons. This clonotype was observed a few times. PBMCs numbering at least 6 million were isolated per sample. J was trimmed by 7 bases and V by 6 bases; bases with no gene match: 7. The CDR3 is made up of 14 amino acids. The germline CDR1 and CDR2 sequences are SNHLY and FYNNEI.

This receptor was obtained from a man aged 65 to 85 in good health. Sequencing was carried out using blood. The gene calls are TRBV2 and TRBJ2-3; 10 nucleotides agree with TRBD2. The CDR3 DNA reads TGTGCCAGCAGGTCAATAGCGGGAGGTAATACGCAGTATTTT. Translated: CASRSIAGGNTQYF. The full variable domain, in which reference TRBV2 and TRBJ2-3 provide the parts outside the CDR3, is EPEVTQTPSHQVTQMGQEVILRCVPISNHLYFYWYRQILGQKVEFLVSFYNNEISEKSEIFDDQFSVERPDGSNFTLKIRSTKLEDSAMYFCASRSIAGGNTQYFGPGTRLTVL.